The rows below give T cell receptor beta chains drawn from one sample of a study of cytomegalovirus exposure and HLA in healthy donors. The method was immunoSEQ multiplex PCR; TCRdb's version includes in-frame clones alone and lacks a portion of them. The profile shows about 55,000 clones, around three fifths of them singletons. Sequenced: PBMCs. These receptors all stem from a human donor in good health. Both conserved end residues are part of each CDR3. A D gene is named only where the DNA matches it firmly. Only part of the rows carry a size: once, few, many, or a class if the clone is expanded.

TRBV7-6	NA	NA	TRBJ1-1	TGTGCCAGCAGTCTACAGGGAAAGGTGTCCACTGAAGCTTTCTTT	CASSLQGKVSTEAFF
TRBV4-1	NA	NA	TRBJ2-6	TGCGCCAGCAGCCGTTTAGGGGTGGCCACTTCGGCCAACGTCCTGACTTTC	CASSRLGVATSANVLTF
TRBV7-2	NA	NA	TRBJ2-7	TGTGCCAGCAGCTTGCCCCACTCATACGAGCAGTACTTC	CASSLPHSYEQYF
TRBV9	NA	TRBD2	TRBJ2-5	TGTGCCAGCAGTACTAGCGGGGGGACGGGTGAGACCCAGTACTTC	CASSTSGGTGETQYF
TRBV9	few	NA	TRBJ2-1	TGTGCCAGCAGCGTAGACCCAGGGAAAACTAATGAGCAGTTCTTC	CASSVDPGKTNEQFF
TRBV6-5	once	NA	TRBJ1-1	TGTGCCAGCAATAAGTTTATCGGGGGCACTGAAGCTTTCTTT	CASNKFIGGTEAFF
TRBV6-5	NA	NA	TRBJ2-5	TGTGCCAGCAGTTATGGGTCCGGCGGGTTTCTAGAGACCCAGTACTTC	CASSYGSGGFLETQYF
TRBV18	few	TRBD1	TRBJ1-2	TGTGCCAGCTCCGCGGACAGGGCCTCAGGGTACTTC	CASSADRASGYF
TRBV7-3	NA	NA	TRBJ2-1	TGTGCCAGCAGCTTAGGGACTGCCTACAATGAGCAGTTCTTC	CASSLGTAYNEQFF
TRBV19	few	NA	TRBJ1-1	TGTGCCAGTAGTATAGGCAGGGGAGATGAAGCTTTCTTT	CASSIGRGDEAFF
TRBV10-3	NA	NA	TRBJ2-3	TGTGCCATCAGCGGGGCGGGGACAGATACGCAGTATTTT	CAISGAGTDTQYF
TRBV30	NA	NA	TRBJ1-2	TGTGCCTGGAGACTCCCAAGGGGGGGGCATGGCTACACCTTC	CAWRLPRGGHGYTF
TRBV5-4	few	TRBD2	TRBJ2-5	TGTGCCAGCAGCGATGGGGGGGGGAGGGAGACCCAGTACTTC	CASSDGGGRETQYF
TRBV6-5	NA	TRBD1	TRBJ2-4	TGTGCCAGCAGTCACAGGACAGGGGACATTCAGTACTTC	CASSHRTGDIQYF
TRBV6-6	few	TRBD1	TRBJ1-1	TGTGCCAGCAGTTACCCCCGGACAGGAAGGGGCACTGAAGCTTTCTTT	CASSYPRTGRGTEAFF
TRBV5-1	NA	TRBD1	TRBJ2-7	TGCGCCAGCAGCGGGACCGGGACAGCCTCCCTCGAGCAGTACTTC	CASSGTGTASLEQYF
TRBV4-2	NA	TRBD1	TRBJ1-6	TGTGCCAGCAGCCAAGTTTTCAGGGGGTCGGCTTCACCCCTCCACTTT	CASSQVFRGSASPLHF
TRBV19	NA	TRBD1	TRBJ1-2	TGTGCCAGTAGTATCTCCGGGACAGGGGAGTTTAGCTACACCTTC	CASSISGTGEFSYTF
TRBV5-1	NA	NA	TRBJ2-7	TGCGCCAGCAGCTTGTCCGGGGTAAGCTACGAGCAGTACTTC	CASSLSGVSYEQYF
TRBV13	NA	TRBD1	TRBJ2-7	TGTGCCAGCAGCTTAGTAGGGGGCGGAAAAAACGAGCAGTACTTC	CASSLVGGGKNEQYF
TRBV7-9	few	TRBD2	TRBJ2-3	TGTGCCAGCATGTCGACTAGCGGGGGTCGGGAAGATACGCAGTATTTT	CASMSTSGGREDTQYF
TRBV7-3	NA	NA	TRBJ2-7	TGTGCCAGCAGCTTAAATTCCGCACCGGCCTACGAGCAGTACTTC	CASSLNSAPAYEQYF
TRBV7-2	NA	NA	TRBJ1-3	TGTGCCAGCAGCTTAGGGAGTACTGGAAACACCATATATTTT	CASSLGSTGNTIYF
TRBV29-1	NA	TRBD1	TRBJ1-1	TGCAGCGTTGATGAGACAGGGGGCACTGAAGCTTTCTTT	CSVDETGGTEAFF
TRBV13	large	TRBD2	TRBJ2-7	TGTGCCAGCAGCTTAGAGGGCGGGGGTGCCTACGAGCAGTACTTC	CASSLEGGGAYEQYF
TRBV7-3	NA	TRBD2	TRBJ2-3	TGTGCCAGCAGGGATAACGGCGGGGGGGCCATAGATACGCAGTATTTT	CASRDNGGGAIDTQYF
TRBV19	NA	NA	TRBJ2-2	TGTGCCAGTAGTGGGGGGGGGCACACCGGGGAGCTGTTTTTT	CASSGGGHTGELFF
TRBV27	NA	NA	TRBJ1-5	TGTGCCAGCAGCCAAACAGTAAATCAGCCCCAGCATTTT	CASSQTVNQPQHF
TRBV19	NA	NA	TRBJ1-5	TGTGCCAGTAGTATGACAAATAGCAATCAGCCCCAGCATTTT	CASSMTNSNQPQHF
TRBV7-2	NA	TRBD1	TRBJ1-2	TGTGCCAGCAGCTCACAGACAGGGTCGGTCTATGGCTACACCTTC	CASSSQTGSVYGYTF